This TCR beta chain was captured by sequencing in a study of T-cell memory formation after mild COVID-19. The study, taken as a whole, reports: CD4+ clones that contracted lay mainly in CM and EM; CD8+ ones lay in EMRA. Prior to infection, memory already included some responding clones, suggesting cross-reactive memory joined.

After 5'RACE with constant-segment primers, TCR alpha and TCR beta cDNA libraries carrying sample barcodes and UMIs were obtained. TCRdb reprocessed the 5' RACE reads with MiXCR, giving one entry per CDR3 protein. The sample includes about 160,000 distinct CDR3 sequences, roughly 30% of them seen just once. Regarding this clonotype: The antigen remains unidentified.

The germline CDR1 and CDR2 sequences are MNHEY and SMNVEV (reference sequence). The CDR3 extends over 14 amino acids. Trimming pared 2 bases from V and 8 bases from J, leaving 13 bases between. The sequencing input was PBMCs or a T cell subset sorted from them (not recorded which). This TCR came from an adult woman who had mild COVID-19 (a few samples of this study predate the infection). Cell type and time point are not known. This rearrangement joins TRBV27 to TRBJ1-5; maybe TRBD1 (5 bases). This CDR3 reads CASSLRGDLEPQHF. The CDR3 DNA reads as TGTGCCAGCAGTTTAAGGGGCGACCTGGAGCCCCAGCATTTT.